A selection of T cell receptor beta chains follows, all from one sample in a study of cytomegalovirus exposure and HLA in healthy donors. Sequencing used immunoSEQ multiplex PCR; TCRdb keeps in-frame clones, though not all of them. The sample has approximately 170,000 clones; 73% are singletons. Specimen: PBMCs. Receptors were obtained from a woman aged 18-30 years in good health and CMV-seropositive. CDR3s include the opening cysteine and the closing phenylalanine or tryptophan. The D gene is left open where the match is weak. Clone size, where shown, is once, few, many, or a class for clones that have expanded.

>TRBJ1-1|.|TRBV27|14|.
CASSLVGATTEAFF
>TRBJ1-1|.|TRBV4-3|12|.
CASSGQNTEAFF
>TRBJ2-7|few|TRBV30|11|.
CAWSPGYEQYF
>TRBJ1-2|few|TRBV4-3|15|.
CASSQEVGGFYGYTF
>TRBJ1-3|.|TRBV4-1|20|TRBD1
CASSQDPGQGFSSSGNTIYF
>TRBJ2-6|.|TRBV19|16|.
CASKNRSGSGANVLTF
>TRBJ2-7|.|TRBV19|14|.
CASSMGTYGWEQYF
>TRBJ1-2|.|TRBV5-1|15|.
CASSLESGANYGYTF
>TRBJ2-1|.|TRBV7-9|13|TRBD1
CASSSDRGNEQFF
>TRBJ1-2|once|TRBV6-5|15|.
CASTPSRGGRSGCTF
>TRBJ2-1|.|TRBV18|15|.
CASSPGWDLTNEQFF
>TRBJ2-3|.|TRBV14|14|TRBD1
CASSRGQGLGTQYF
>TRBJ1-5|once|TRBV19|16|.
CASSIATAYSNQPQHF
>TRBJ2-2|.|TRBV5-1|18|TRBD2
CASSLVASGGPNTGELFF
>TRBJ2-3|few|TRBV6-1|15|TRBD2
CASRLLAGGPDTQYF
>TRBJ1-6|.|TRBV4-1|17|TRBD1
CASSQQHRGRNNSPLHF